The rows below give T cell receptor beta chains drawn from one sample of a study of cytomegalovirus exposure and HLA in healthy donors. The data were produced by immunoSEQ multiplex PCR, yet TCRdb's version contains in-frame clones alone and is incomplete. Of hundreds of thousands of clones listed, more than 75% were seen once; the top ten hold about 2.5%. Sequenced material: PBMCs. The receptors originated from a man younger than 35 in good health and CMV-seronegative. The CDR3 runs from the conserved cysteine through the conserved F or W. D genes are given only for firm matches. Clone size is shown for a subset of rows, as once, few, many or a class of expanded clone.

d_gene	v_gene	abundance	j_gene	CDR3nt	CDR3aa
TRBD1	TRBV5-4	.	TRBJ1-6	TGTGCCAGCAGCATCGGGACAGGGGGCTCGAGCTCCTATAATTCACCCCTCCACTTT	CASSIGTGGSSSYNSPLHF
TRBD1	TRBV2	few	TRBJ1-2	TGTGCCAGCAGTATGGGACAGGGATCTGGCTACACCTTC	CASSMGQGSGYTF
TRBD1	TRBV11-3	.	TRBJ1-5	TGTGCCAGCAAAGGGACAGCCTCCGGGCAGCCCCAGCATTTT	CASKGTASGQPQHF
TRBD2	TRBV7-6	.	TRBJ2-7	TGTGCCAGCAGCTCGGGGACTCACCCGGGAGGAAAGCAGTACTTC	CASSSGTHPGGKQYF
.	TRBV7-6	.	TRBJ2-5	TGTGCCAGCAGAGAAGCGGGGTCAGGGGAAGAGACCCAGTACTTC	CASREAGSGEETQYF
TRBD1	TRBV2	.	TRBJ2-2	TGTGCCAGCAGTACAGACAGGGTCAGGGAGCTGTTTTTT	CASSTDRVRELFF
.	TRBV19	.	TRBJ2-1	TGTGCCAGTAGTCTCGGGGAACGGTCCTACAATGAGCAGTTCTTC	CASSLGERSYNEQFF
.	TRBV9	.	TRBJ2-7	TGTGCCAGCAAGTCTTCCGGGGTTCCCGAGCAGTACTTC	CASKSSGVPEQYF
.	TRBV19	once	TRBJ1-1	TGTGCCAGTAGTATGAGGGGGTTGAACACTGAAGCTTTCTTT	CASSMRGLNTEAFF
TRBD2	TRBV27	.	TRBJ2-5	TGTGCCAGCAGTTCCAGCGGGAGCCCCGAGACCCAGTACTTC	CASSSSGSPETQYF
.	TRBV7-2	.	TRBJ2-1	TGTGCCAGCAGCTTATACCGGGGTTTTGGCAATGAGCAGTTCTTC	CASSLYRGFGNEQFF
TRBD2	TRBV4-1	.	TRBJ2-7	TGCGCCAGCAGCCAAGATCCCGGACTAGCGGGAGGCGAGCAGTACTTC	CASSQDPGLAGGEQYF
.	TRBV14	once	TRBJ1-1	TGTGCCAGCAGCCAAGATCTTGAGGGTGAAGCTTTCTTT	CASSQDLEGEAFF
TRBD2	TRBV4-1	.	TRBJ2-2	TGCGCCAGCAGCCTGGTAGCGGGGAACACCGGGGAGCTGTTTTTT	CASSLVAGNTGELFF
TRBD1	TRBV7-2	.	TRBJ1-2	TGTGCCAGCAGCTTTACGGGGACAGCAACTGGCTACACCTTC	CASSFTGTATGYTF
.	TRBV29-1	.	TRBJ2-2	TGCAGCGCCGCGAACACCGGGGAGCTGTTTTTT	CSAANTGELFF
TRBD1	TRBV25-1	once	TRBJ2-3	TGTGCCAGCAGTGAATTGGGGACAGGGACAGATACGCAGTATTTT	CASSELGTGTDTQYF
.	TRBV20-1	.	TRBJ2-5	TGCAGTGGGAGGAGACAAGAGACCCAGTACTTC	CSGRRQETQYF
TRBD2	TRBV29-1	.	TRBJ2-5	TGCAGCGTTGGAGGACAGGTAGCGGGAGAAGGAGAGACCCAGTACTTC	CSVGGQVAGEGETQYF
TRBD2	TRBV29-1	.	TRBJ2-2	TGCAGCGTGTTAGCGGGAGGCGCCACCGGGGAGCTGTTTTTT	CSVLAGGATGELFF
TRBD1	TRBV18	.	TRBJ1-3	TGTGCCAGCTCACCGGCGGGACAGGGAGCTGGAAACACCATATATTTT	CASSPAGQGAGNTIYF
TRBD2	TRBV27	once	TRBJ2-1	TGTGCCAGCAGTTTCGGGCGGGAGGCACATGAGCAGTTCTTC	CASSFGREAHEQFF
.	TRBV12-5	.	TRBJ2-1	TGTGCTAGTGGTCTCGAGAACTACAATGAGCAGTTCTTC	CASGLENYNEQFF
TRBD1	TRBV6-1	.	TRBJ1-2	TGTGCCAGCACTCGGACAGGGGTTGATGGCTACACCTTC	CASTRTGVDGYTF
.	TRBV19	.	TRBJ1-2	TGTGCCAGTAGTATCGGCCTCCTCATAGGGGGTGGCTACACCTTC	CASSIGLLIGGGYTF
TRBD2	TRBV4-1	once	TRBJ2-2	TGCGCCAGCAGCCACCCAACAGCGGGAGGGTACACCGGGGAGCTGTTTTTT	CASSHPTAGGYTGELFF